Presented here are 12 T cell receptor beta chains from one specimen sequenced in a study of shared T cell receptors in the human thymus. TCRdb's table, derived via immunoSEQ multiplex PCR, lists solely in-frame clones and lacks some. The sample records 700,000 or so clones, approximately 85% being singletons. This sample also belongs to another study, concerning human thymus T cells.

Material: thymocytes. These receptors came from a girl under two years old with a congenital heart defect.

Of note for this clone: Other nucleotide sequences in the sample specify the same CDR3. The chain recombines TRBV2 with TRBJ1-3; D is undetermined. With 6 bases removed from V and 1 base from J, the gap between germline ends came to 16 bases. This CDR3 contains 16 residues. Germline V gene sequence: CDR1 SNHLY, CDR2 FYNNEI. The CDR3 DNA sequence: TGTGCCAGCAGGGCGGAAGTGAGGGAGTCTGGAAACACCATATATTTT. Amino acid sequence: CASRAEVRESGNTIYF.

With regard to this clone: At the DNA level, this CDR3 is encoded by other sequences in the same sample as well. The gene calls are TRBV7-9 and TRBJ2-7, with 7 positions matching TRBD1. Germline V lookup: CDR1 SEHNR, CDR2 FQNEAQ (reference sequence). V lost 6 bases and J lost 1; bases outside the gene matches: 6. The CDR3 loop spans 14 amino acids. The CDR3 spells CASSIGTASYEQYF. For the CDR3, the DNA is TGTGCCAGCAGTATAGGGACAGCGTCCTACGAGCAGTACTTC.

CDR3 nucleotides: TGTGCCAGCACCACGAGCAGGGGGAATGAGCAGTTCTTC. Its translation is CASTTSRGNEQFF. This chain connects TRBV27 to TRBJ2-1, with 7 nucleotides matching TRBD1. The junction had 7 bases not matched to a gene; V was cut back by 7 bases and J by 7 bases. The CDR3 is 13 residues long. CDR1 and CDR2 (germline): MNHEY, SMNVEV (reference sequence).

The count of this clone is one. The V gene is TRBV15, the J gene TRBJ2-1; D possibly corresponds to TRBD2 (5 bases). Per germline, CDR1 LNHNV and CDR2 YYDKDF (reference sequence). This CDR3 is 17 amino acids long. Trimming stripped 0 bases from V and 0 bases from J, with 12 bases between. CDR3 DNA: TGTGCCACCAGCAGAGAACGGGGTTGGGGCTCCTACAATGAGCAGTTCTTC. Translation: CATSRERGWGSYNEQFF. Filled out from reference TRBV15 and TRBJ2-1, the complete variable domain reads DAMVIQNPRYQVTQFGKPVTLSCSQTLNHNVMYWYQQKSSQAPKLLFHYYDKDFNNEADTPDNFQSRRPNTSFCFLDIRSPGLGDTAMYLCATSRERGWGSYNEQFFGPGTRLTVL.

The rearrangement links TRBV5-1 to TRBJ2-5; D possibly corresponds to TRBD1 (5 bases). V gave up 2 bases and J gave up 8 bases, with 13 bases separating them. The germline gives CDR1 SGHRS, CDR2 YFSETQ. The CDR3 covers 13 residues. This CDR3 reads CASSFPGKETQYF. In DNA, the CDR3 is TGCGCCAGCAGCTTTCCAGGGAAGGAAACCCAGTACTTC. Complete variable domain (other parts from reference TRBV5-1 and TRBJ2-5): KAGVTQTPRYLIKTRGQQVTLSCSPISGHRSVSWYQQTPGQGLQFLFEYFSETQRNKGNFPGRFSGRQFSNSRSEMNVSTLELGDSALYLCASSFPGKETQYFGPGTRLLVL.

The V call is TRBV12-5, the J call TRBJ1-1, with D hard to call. V shed 1 base and J shed 0 bases, with 6 bases lying between them. The germline V gene has CDR1 LGHNT and CDR2 FRNRAP. The CDR3 has 14 amino acids. The CDR3 region is CASGLGHLNTEAFF. The CDR3 region has the DNA TGTGCTAGTGGTTTGGGACACCTGAACACTGAAGCTTTCTTT.

The V and J genes are TRBV6-1 and TRBJ1-2; a weak D match, TRBD1 (6 bases). The V end was cut by 9 bases, the J end by 3 bases, with 17 bases between. Germline values: CDR1 MNHNS, CDR2 SASEGT. The CDR3 has 14 residues. CDR3 coding DNA: TGTGCCAGTACACAGGGTAGGGGGTACTATGGCTACACCTTC. Encoded protein: CASTQGRGYYGYTF.

J is TRBJ2-1 and V is TRBV27, with TRBD1 as a possible D gene (6 bases). Trimming stripped 5 bases from V and 0 bases from J, with 14 bases between. Germline V gives CDR1 MNHEY, CDR2 SMNVEV (reference sequence). This CDR3 has 16 residues. CDR3 residues: CASSLTGWSSYNEQFF. The DNA for the CDR3 is TGTGCCAGCAGTCTCACAGGGTGGAGCTCCTACAATGAGCAGTTCTTC.

The CDR3 DNA reads TGCGCCAGCACCGGGACTAGCGGGGCCCCCGAGCAGTACTTC. Amino acid sequence: CASTGTSGAPEQYF. This rearrangement joins TRBV5-1 to TRBJ2-7; 13 bases are shared with TRBD2. The CDR3 length is 14 residues. The V gene end was trimmed by 6 bases and the J gene end by 6 bases; junction bases not matched to a gene: 6. Germline CDR1 reads SGHRS; CDR2 reads YFSETQ. Using reference TRBV5-1 and TRBJ2-7 for the parts outside the CDR3, the full variable domain is KAGVTQTPRYLIKTRGQQVTLSCSPISGHRSVSWYQQTPGQGLQFLFEYFSETQRNKGNFPGRFSGRQFSNSRSEMNVSTLELGDSALYLCASTGTSGAPEQYFGPGTRLTVT.

This chain connects TRBV30 to TRBJ2-7; 8 positions match TRBD2. The junction had 20 bases not matched to a gene; V was cut back by 4 bases and J by 6 bases. The CDR3 is 17 amino acids. Germline CDR1 GTSNPN, CDR2 SVGIG (reference sequence). The CDR3 protein is CAWTRREGSLRTTEQYF. The CDR3 DNA follows: TGTGCCTGGACCCGCCGGGAGGGGTCCCTTAGAACCACCGAGCAGTACTTC.

This clone was recorded once. The chain links TRBV7-9 to TRBJ1-1; a possible D gene is TRBD1 (5 bases). This CDR3 is 14 amino acids long. Trimming cost V 3 bases and J 3 bases, with 11 bases left between them. The germline CDR1 and CDR2 sequences are SEHNR and FQNEAQ (reference sequence). The CDR3 is CASSFRGRDTEAFF. CDR3 DNA: TGTGCCAGCAGCTTTCGGGGGAGGGACACTGAAGCTTTCTTT.

This clone was seen once. This chain uses TRBV27 with TRBJ2-5, with 8 bases lining up with TRBD2. The CDR3 totals 14 residues. The ends lost 4 bases at V and 5 bases at J; junction bases unmatched: 6. CDR1 is MNHEY and CDR2 is SMNVEV in the germline V gene (reference sequence). CDR3 residues: CASSYQRGWETQYF. Here the CDR3 DNA reads TGTGCCAGCAGTTATCAGCGGGGGTGGGAGACCCAGTACTTC.